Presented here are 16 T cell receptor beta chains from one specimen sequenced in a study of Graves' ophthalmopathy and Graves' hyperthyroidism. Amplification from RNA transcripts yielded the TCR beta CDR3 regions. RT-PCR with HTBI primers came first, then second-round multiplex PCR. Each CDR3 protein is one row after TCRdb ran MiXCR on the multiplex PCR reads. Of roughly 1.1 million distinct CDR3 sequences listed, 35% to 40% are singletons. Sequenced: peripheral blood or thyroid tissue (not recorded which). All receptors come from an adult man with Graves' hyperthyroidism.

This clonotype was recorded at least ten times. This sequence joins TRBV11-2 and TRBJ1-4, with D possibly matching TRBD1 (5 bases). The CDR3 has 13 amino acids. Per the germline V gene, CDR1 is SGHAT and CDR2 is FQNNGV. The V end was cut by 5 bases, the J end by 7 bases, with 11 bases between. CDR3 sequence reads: CASSIQDGEKLFF. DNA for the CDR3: TGTGCCAGCAGCATACAGGACGGTGAAAAACTGTTTTTT.

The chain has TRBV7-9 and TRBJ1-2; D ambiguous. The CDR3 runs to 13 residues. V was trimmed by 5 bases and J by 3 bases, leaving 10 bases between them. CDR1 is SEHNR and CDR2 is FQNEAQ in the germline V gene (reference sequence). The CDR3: CASSRTWDYGYTF. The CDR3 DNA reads TGTGCCAGCAGCCGGACTTGGGACTATGGCTACACCTTC.

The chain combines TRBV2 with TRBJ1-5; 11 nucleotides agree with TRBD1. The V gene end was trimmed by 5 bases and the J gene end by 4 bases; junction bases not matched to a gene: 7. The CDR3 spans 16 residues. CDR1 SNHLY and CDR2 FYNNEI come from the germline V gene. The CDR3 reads CASSPTDRGRNQPQHF. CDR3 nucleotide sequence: TGTGCCAGCAGTCCGACGGACAGGGGGCGAAATCAGCCCCAGCATTTT.

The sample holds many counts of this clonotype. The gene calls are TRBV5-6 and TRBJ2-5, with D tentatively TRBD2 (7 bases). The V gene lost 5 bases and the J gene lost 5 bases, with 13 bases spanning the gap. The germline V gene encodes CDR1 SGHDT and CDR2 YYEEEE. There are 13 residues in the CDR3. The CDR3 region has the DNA TGTGCCAGCAGTTGGGGGGGCCGGGAGACCCAGTACTTC. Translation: CASSWGGRETQYF.

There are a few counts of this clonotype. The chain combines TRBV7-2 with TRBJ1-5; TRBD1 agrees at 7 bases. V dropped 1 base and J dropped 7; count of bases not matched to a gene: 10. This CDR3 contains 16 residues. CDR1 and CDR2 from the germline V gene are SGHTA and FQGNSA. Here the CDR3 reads CASSLGGTAKSQPQHF. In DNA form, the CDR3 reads TGTGCCAGCAGCTTAGGGGGGACAGCTAAATCGCAGCCCCAGCATTTT.

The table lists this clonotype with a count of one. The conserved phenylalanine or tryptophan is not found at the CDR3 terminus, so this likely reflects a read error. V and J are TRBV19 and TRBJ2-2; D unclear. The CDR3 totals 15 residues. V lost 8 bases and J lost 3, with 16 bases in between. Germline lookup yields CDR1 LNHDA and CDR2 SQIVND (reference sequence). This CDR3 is CASLLSLGDTGELFY. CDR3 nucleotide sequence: TGTGCCAGTCTCCTATCCCTTGGAGACACCGGGGAGCTGTTTTAT.

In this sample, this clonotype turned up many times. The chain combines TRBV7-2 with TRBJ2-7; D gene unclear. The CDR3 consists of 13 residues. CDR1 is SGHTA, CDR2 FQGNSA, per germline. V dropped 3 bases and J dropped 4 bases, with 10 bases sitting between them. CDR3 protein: CASSLKAVYEQYF. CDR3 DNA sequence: TGTGCCAGCAGCTTGAAGGCGGTGTACGAGCAGTACTTC.

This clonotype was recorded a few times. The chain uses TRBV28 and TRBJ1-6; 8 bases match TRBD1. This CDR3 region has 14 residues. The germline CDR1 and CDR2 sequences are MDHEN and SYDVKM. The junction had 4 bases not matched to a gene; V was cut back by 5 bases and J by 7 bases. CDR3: CASSRTGWNSPLHF. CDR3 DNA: TGTGCCAGCAGTCGGACAGGGTGGAATTCACCCCTCCACTTT.

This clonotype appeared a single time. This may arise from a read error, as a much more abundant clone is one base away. CDR3 bases: TGTGCCACCGACGACTCGAACACTGAAGTTTTCTTT. Protein product: CATDDSNTEVFF. The rearrangement uses TRBV28 and TRBJ1-1; D not resolved. Germline values: CDR1 MDHEN, CDR2 SYDVKM. The CDR3 has 12 amino acids.

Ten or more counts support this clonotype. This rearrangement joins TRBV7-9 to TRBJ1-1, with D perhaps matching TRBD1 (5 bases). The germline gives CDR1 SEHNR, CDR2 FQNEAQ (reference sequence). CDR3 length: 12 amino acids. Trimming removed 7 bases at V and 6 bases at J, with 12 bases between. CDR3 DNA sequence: TGTGCCAGCACTCCCGGGACCGCTGAAGCTTTCTTT. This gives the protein CASTPGTAEAFF. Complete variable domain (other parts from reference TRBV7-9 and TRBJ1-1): DTGVSQNPRHKITKRGQNVTFRCDPISEHNRLYWYRQTLGQGPEFLTYFQNEAQLEKSRLLSDRFSAERPKGSFSTLEIQRTEQGDSAMYLCASTPGTAEAFFGQGTRLTVV.

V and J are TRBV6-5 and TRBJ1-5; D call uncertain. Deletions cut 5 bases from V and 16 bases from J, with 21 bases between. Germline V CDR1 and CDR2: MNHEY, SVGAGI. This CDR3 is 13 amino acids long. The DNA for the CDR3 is TGTGCCAGCAGTGAAACGGGGAGACACCCGAAACATTTT. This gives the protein CASSETGRHPKHF.

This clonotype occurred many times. DNA of the CDR3: TGTGCCAGCAGTTCTACCCCGGGGCAAAACACTGAAGCTTTCTTT. Translation: CASSSTPGQNTEAFF. The chain has TRBV9 and TRBJ1-1, with a possible D match to TRBD1 (5 bases). Germline loops: CDR1 SGDLS, CDR2 YYNGEE. The V and J ends lost 5 bases and 2 bases respectively, with 16 bases between them. The CDR3 is made up of 15 amino acids.

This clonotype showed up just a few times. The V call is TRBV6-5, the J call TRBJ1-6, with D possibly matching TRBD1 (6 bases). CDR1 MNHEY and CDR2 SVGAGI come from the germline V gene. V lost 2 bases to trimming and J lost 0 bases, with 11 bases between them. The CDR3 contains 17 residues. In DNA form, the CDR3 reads TGTGCCAGCAGTTACGGGGACACTTTCTCCTATAATTCACCCCTCCACTTT. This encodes CASSYGDTFSYNSPLHF.

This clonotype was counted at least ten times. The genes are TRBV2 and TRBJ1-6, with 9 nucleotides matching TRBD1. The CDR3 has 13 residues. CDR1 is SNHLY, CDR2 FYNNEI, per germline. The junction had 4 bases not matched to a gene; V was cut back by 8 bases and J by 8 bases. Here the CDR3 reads CASFRDRDSPLHF. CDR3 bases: TGTGCCAGCTTCCGGGACAGGGATTCACCCCTCCACTTT.

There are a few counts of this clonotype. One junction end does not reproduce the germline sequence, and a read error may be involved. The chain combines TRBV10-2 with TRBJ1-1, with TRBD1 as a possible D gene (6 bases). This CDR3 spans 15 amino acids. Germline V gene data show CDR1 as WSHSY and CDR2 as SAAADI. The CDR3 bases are TGTGCCAGCAGAATTGAAGGACAGTTGAACACTGAAGCTTTCTTT. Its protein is CASRIEGQLNTEAFF.

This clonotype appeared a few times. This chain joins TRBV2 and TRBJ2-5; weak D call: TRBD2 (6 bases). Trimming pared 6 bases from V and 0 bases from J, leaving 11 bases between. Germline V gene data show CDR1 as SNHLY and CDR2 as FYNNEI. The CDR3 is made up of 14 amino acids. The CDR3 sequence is CASSEGLYQETQYF. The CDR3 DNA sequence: TGTGCCAGCAGCGAGGGACTGTACCAAGAGACCCAGTACTTC. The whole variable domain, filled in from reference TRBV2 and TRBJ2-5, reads EPEVTQTPSHQVTQMGQEVILRCVPISNHLYFYWYRQILGQKVEFLVSFYNNEISEKSEIFDDQFSVERPDGSNFTLKIRSTKLEDSAMYFCASSEGLYQETQYFGPGTRLLVL.